This T cell receptor (beta chain) is from a study of identifying expanded T cells in peripheral blood. No infections or other immune events were documented during collection. Profiled with immunoSEQ multiplex PCR; TCRdb holds only in-frame clones, not every one. The sample lists 80,000 to 90,000 clones, about 88% occurring once. Study conclusions and caveats: Approximately two-week clone count variance significantly increased as total template count grew. Technical replicates showed roughly 1.2 changed clones; approximately 2 weeks approximately 15; four weeks 19.

The V gene's germline CDR1 is LNHDA and CDR2 SQIVND (reference sequence). Trimming shortened V by 3 bases and J by 3 bases, and 8 bases separated the two germline ends. The CDR3 length is 14 residues. In this sample, this clone turned up a few times. Its cognate antigen is unknown. The J gene is TRBJ2-2, the V gene TRBV19; a weak D match, TRBD2 (5 bases). The sample was blood. The clonotype comes from a person aged 18 to 75 in good health. For the CDR3, the DNA is TGTGCCAGTAGTATTCGGGGAGACACCGGGGAGCTGTTTTTT. This encodes CASSIRGDTGELFF. Full variable domain (remainder filled in from reference TRBV19 and TRBJ2-2): DGGITQSPKYLFRKEGQNVTLSCEQNLNHDAMYWYRQDPGQGLRLIYYSQIVNDFQKGDIAEGYSVSREKKESFPLTVTSAQKNPTAFYLCASSIRGDTGELFFGEGSRLTVL.